Below, 30 T cell receptor beta chains from the same sample are listed, as sequenced in a study of early stage breast cancer tumors. The protocol was immunoSEQ multiplex PCR, while the TCRdb copy is restricted to in-frame clones and leaves out a portion. Of 25,000 to 30,000 clones detected, about 80% appear once; the ten largest clones hold 12%. Input material: blood. These receptors all come from a person in their sixties or seventies with breast cancer.

J is TRBJ2-7 and V is TRBV5-4, with 8 bases fitting TRBD1. The V segment lost 5 bases and the J segment 4 bases; nucleotides outside the gene matches: 8. CDR1 is SGHNT, CDR2 YYREEE, per germline (reference sequence). The CDR3 is made up of 14 amino acids. As DNA, the CDR3 is TGTGCCAGCAGTTTCGGACAGGGTTCTTACGAGCAGTACTTC. The encoded protein is CASSFGQGSYEQYF.

The count of this clone is one. The chain joins TRBV11-2 to TRBJ1-2, with a weak D call TRBD1 (6 bases). Looked up from germline, CDR1 is SGHAT and CDR2 is FQNNGV. The CDR3 covers 14 residues. V lost 5 bases and J 7 bases, leaving 17 bases between the germline ends. The CDR3 region has the DNA TGTGCCAGCAGCCAGCAGGGGCCGACAGTTGGCTACACCTTC. It yields the protein CASSQQGPTVGYTF.

The gene calls are TRBV5-6 and TRBJ2-5; D is possibly TRBD2 (6 bases). Trimming pared 6 bases from V and 1 base from J, leaving 10 bases between. The CDR3 spans 13 residues. The germline V gene encodes CDR1 SGHDT and CDR2 YYEEEE. The CDR3 protein is CASTPGVQETQYF. In nucleotides, the CDR3 is TGTGCCAGCACCCCGGGGGTCCAAGAGACCCAGTACTTC.

The rearrangement uses TRBV11-3 and TRBJ1-1, with a tentative D call TRBD1 (6 bases). The length of the CDR3 is 13 residues. Germline V gene sequence: CDR1 SGHNT, CDR2 YENEEA. Trimming removed 3 bases from V and 4 bases from J, with 9 bases in between. CDR3: CASSLGRGTEAFF. In DNA form, the CDR3 reads TGTGCCAGCAGCTTGGGCAGGGGCACTGAAGCTTTCTTT.

V gene TRBV7-2 combines with J gene TRBJ2-3; D is unresolved. CDR1 and CDR2 (germline): SGHTA, FQGNSA. The V gene lost 5 bases and the J gene lost 0 bases, with 18 bases spanning the gap. CDR3 length: 17 residues. This CDR3 reads CASSHLSSYLSTDTQYF. CDR3 DNA sequence: TGTGCCAGCAGCCACCTATCTTCGTATCTTAGCACAGATACGCAGTATTTT. Full variable domain (outside the CDR3, taken from reference TRBV7-2 and TRBJ2-3): GAGVSQSPSNKVTEKGKDVELRCDPISGHTALYWYRQSLGQGLEFLIYFQGNSAPDKSGLPSDRFSAERTGGSVSTLTIQRTQQEDSAVYLCASSHLSSYLSTDTQYFGPGTRLTVL.

V is TRBV9 and J is TRBJ2-7; TRBD2 matches at 8 bases. J gave up 0 bases and V 0 bases, and 2 bases lay outside the gene matches. The CDR3 loop spans 15 amino acids. Germline V CDR1 and CDR2: SGDLS, YYNGEE. CDR3 in amino acids: CASSVESGSSYEQYF. DNA for the CDR3: TGTGCCAGCAGCGTAGAGAGCGGGAGCTCCTACGAGCAGTACTTC.

The gene calls are TRBV10-3 and TRBJ2-3, with TRBD2 matching over 7 bases. The V and J ends lost 6 bases and 4 bases, in that order; junction bases with no gene match: 10. Germline CDR1 reads ENHRY; CDR2 reads SYGVKD. The CDR3 is 15 residues long. The CDR3 bases are TGTGCCATCAGCTCCGGGGAGGGTGCATCAGATACGCAGTATTTT. It codes for CAISSGEGASDTQYF.

The chain recombines TRBV19 with TRBJ2-7, with a possible D match to TRBD1 (8 bases). This CDR3 region has 15 residues. Germline CDR1 LNHDA, CDR2 SQIVND (reference sequence). Deletions cut 4 bases from V and 1 base from J, with 14 bases between. The CDR3 reads CASSREQGGSYEQYF. DNA of the CDR3: TGTGCCAGTAGTAGGGAACAGGGGGGGTCCTACGAGCAGTACTTC.

The V and J genes are TRBV27 and TRBJ1-1; 9 positions match TRBD1. CDR3 length equals 13 residues. Germline values: CDR1 MNHEY, CDR2 SMNVEV (reference sequence). V shed 6 bases and J 12 bases; nucleotides not matched to a gene: 11. In DNA, the CDR3 is TGTGCCAGCAGGATCCGGGACAGGGAAGAAACTTTCTTT. This codes for CASRIRDREETFF.

This chain connects TRBV4-3 to TRBJ2-2; 13 positions match TRBD2. The germline CDR1 and CDR2 sequences are LGHNA and YSLEER. The J segment lost 6 bases and the V segment lost 4 bases, leaving 8 bases of the junction unmatched. There are 17 residues in the CDR3. The CDR3 DNA is TGCGCCAGCAGCCCGTACTTACTAGCGGGAGGGCCCGGGGAGCTGTTTTTT. Its protein product is CASSPYLLAGGPGELFF.

This clone turned up a few times. V usage is TRBV5-6 and J usage is TRBJ2-7, with 9 positions matching TRBD1. The CDR3 totals 15 residues. The germline CDR1 and CDR2 sequences are SGHDT and YYEEEE. The V gene end was trimmed by 6 bases and the J gene end by 3 bases; junction bases not matched to a gene: 10. The CDR3 is CASMLSGTGYYEQYF. The CDR3 DNA sequence: TGTGCCAGCATGTTATCCGGGACAGGGTACTACGAGCAGTACTTC.

V usage is TRBV9 and J usage is TRBJ1-1, with TRBD1 matching 7 bases. This CDR3 has 15 amino acids. The trim removed 0 bases at V and 1 base at J, leaving 3 bases unmatched. Germline lookup yields CDR1 SGDLS and CDR2 YYNGEE. Here the CDR3 DNA reads TGTGCCAGCAGCGTAGGGTCAGGGGGGAACACTGAAGCTTTCTTT. Protein product: CASSVGSGGNTEAFF.

Here the CDR3 DNA reads TGTGCCAGCAGCCCTCAGGGGGTGAACACCGGGGAGCTGTTTTTT. This gives the protein CASSPQGVNTGELFF. The V and J genes are TRBV9 and TRBJ2-2; 7 nucleotides line up with TRBD1. The J segment lost 1 base and the V segment lost 4 bases, leaving 4 bases of the junction unmatched. Germline V lookup: CDR1 SGDLS, CDR2 YYNGEE. The CDR3 length is 15 residues.

Here the CDR3 reads CASSLAEGLYTDTQYF. The DNA of the CDR3 is TGCGCCAGCAGCTTGGCCGAGGGCTTATACACAGATACGCAGTATTTT. This chain connects TRBV5-1 to TRBJ2-3; a weak D match, TRBD2 (5 bases). V was trimmed by 0 bases and J by 2 bases, leaving 13 bases between them. CDR1 and CDR2 (germline): SGHRS, YFSETQ. The CDR3 totals 16 residues.

The chain recombines TRBV11-2 with TRBJ2-7; TRBD2 matches at 13 bases. This CDR3 comprises 20 residues. The germline gives CDR1 SGHAT, CDR2 FQNNGV. V shed 0 bases, J shed 5 bases, and the junction held 16 bases outside the gene matches. The CDR3 spells CASSLDLRVTGTSGIHEQYF. In nucleotides, the CDR3 is TGTGCCAGCAGCTTAGATCTTCGGGTAACCGGGACTAGCGGGATCCACGAGCAGTACTTC.

J is TRBJ2-7 and V is TRBV14; TRBD2 matches 12 bases. The V and J ends lost 3 bases and 3 bases, in that order; junction bases with no gene match: 9. CDR3 length: 17 amino acids. Germline CDR1 SGHDN, CDR2 FVKESK. As DNA, the CDR3 is TGTGCCAGCAGCCATGGACTAGCGGGATTAAGGGGCTACGAGCAGTACTTC. Protein product: CASSHGLAGLRGYEQYF.

Only a few counts were recorded for this clone. The chain's CDR3 is CASSLRGSSGTEAFF. CDR3 nucleotide sequence: TGTGCCAGCAGCTTAAGGGGATCCTCGGGCACTGAAGCTTTCTTT. The chain links TRBV7-9 to TRBJ1-1; TRBD1 might be the D (5 bases). Trimming removed 2 bases at V and 4 bases at J, with 14 bases between. This CDR3 has 15 amino acids. In germline, CDR1 is SEHNR, CDR2 FQNEAQ (reference sequence).

V is TRBV19 and J is TRBJ1-5, with D unclear. CDR1 is LNHDA, CDR2 SQIVND, per germline (reference sequence). The CDR3 totals 15 residues. Trimming removed 1 base at V and 2 bases at J, with 9 bases between. The CDR3 loop is CASSIGSTGNQPQHF. For the CDR3, the DNA is TGTGCCAGTAGTATAGGTAGTACGGGCAATCAGCCCCAGCATTTT.

The DNA of the CDR3 is TGTGCCTCCGCCGGGAGGGACTACGAGCAGTACTTC. Amino acid sequence: CASAGRDYEQYF. This chain uses TRBV11-3 with TRBJ2-7; the match to TRBD2 covers 8 bases. The length of the CDR3 is 12 residues. After removal of 11 bases from V and 3 bases from J, the junction contained 6 bases not matched to a gene. The germline gives CDR1 SGHNT, CDR2 YENEEA.

The rearrangement links TRBV28 to TRBJ1-2; 7 nucleotides match TRBD1. Germline V gene lookup returns CDR1 MDHEN and CDR2 SYDVKM. Trimming took 4 bases from V and 1 from J; bases not matched to a gene: 3. The CDR3 contains 14 residues. In DNA form, the CDR3 reads TGTGCCAGCAGTTCCTACAGGGGTAACTATGGCTACACCTTC. It codes for CASSSYRGNYGYTF.

This clone was seen only once. The rearrangement joins TRBV2 to TRBJ2-2; 8 nucleotides align to TRBD1. This CDR3 contains 14 residues. Germline CDR1 is SNHLY and CDR2 is FYNNEI. V shed 6 bases, J shed 8 bases, and the junction held 8 bases outside the gene matches. CDR3 in amino acids: CASRTRGQSGELFF. In DNA, the CDR3 is TGTGCCAGCAGGACCAGGGGGCAGTCGGGGGAGCTGTTTTTT.

The chain recombines TRBV19 with TRBJ1-4, with a weak D call TRBD1 (6 bases). CDR3 length: 15 amino acids. Germline V gene sequence: CDR1 LNHDA, CDR2 SQIVND (reference sequence). V shed 7 bases and J shed 8 bases, with 20 bases lying between them. As DNA, the CDR3 is TGTGCCAGTAAGACATTGAAAACAGGGAACGAAAAACTGTTTTTT. This encodes CASKTLKTGNEKLFF.

J is TRBJ2-2 and V is TRBV5-6; weak D call: TRBD2 (5 bases). Trimming took off 3 bases at V and 6 bases at J, with 6 bases between the two ends. Germline values: CDR1 SGHDT, CDR2 YYEEEE. The CDR3 is 12 residues long. The CDR3 loop reads CASSWGAGELFF. The CDR3 DNA reads TGTGCCAGCAGCTGGGGAGCCGGGGAGCTGTTTTTT.

The rearrangement joins TRBV7-2 to TRBJ2-7, with 7 bases identical to TRBD1. The V gene's germline CDR1 is SGHTA and CDR2 FQGNSA. V was pared by 4 bases and J by 3 bases, with 6 bases of the junction left unmatched. The CDR3 loop spans 14 amino acids. This chain's CDR3 is CASSSRTGDYEQYF. In DNA, the CDR3 is TGTGCCAGCAGCTCCAGGACAGGAGACTACGAGCAGTACTTC.

The chain joins TRBV7-6 to TRBJ2-1; TRBD1 matches 8 bases. Germline loops: CDR1 SGHVS, CDR2 FNYEAQ. CDR3 size: 16 residues. V shed 3 bases and J 2 bases; nucleotides not matched to a gene: 6. The CDR3 spells CASSFSPGQAYNEQFF. The DNA of the CDR3 is TGTGCCAGCAGCTTTTCCCCGGGACAGGCCTACAATGAGCAGTTCTTC.

The chain employs TRBV10-3 and TRBJ2-3; D is perhaps TRBD1 (5 bases). Per germline, CDR1 ENHRY and CDR2 SYGVKD. The CDR3 has 15 residues. Trimming took off 2 bases at V and 1 base at J, with 10 bases between the two ends. The CDR3 coding sequence is TGTGCCATCAGTGAGGTAACAGGACGCACAGATACGCAGTATTTT. Its protein product is CAISEVTGRTDTQYF.

This chain joins TRBV30 and TRBJ2-5, with 9 bases lining up with TRBD2. Germline CDR1 and CDR2: GTSNPN and SVGIG (reference sequence). Germline trimming cut 0 bases from V and 4 bases from J; bases unmatched to any gene: 15. CDR3 size: 18 residues. The CDR3 DNA sequence: TGTGCCTGGAGTGTTTCTGGGGTAGCGGGAGTAGGCTTAGAGACCCAGTACTTC. This encodes CAWSVSGVAGVGLETQYF.

The chain carries TRBV4-3 and TRBJ2-3; TRBD2 matches 12 bases. In germline, CDR1 is LGHNA, CDR2 YSLEER. The CDR3 sequence is 16 residues long. The J segment lost 4 bases and the V segment lost 3 bases, leaving 5 bases of the junction unmatched. In DNA, the CDR3 is TGCGCCAGCAGCCAGGCTAGCGGGAGGGCCCCAGATACGCAGTATTTT. Amino acids: CASSQASGRAPDTQYF.

V usage is TRBV5-1 and J usage is TRBJ1-2; maybe TRBD1 (5 bases). Germline-derived CDR1 and CDR2 are SGHRS and YFSETQ. This CDR3 is 15 amino acids long. V shed 4 bases and J shed 8 bases, with 21 bases lying between them. CDR3 sequence: CASSGYGTAEGGYTF. The DNA of the CDR3 is TGCGCCAGCAGCGGGTACGGGACTGCGGAGGGGGGCTACACCTTC.

The J gene is TRBJ1-2, the V gene TRBV19, with unresolved D. V shed 3 bases and J shed 1 base, with 9 bases lying between them. The CDR3 totals 14 residues. The germline V gene encodes CDR1 LNHDA and CDR2 SQIVND (reference sequence). The CDR3 sequence is CASSIPGINYGYTF. For the CDR3, the DNA is TGTGCCAGTAGTATTCCAGGAATTAACTATGGCTACACCTTC.